Below, 4 T cell receptor beta chains from the same sample are listed, as sequenced in a study of OX40 agonist ivuxolimab in advanced cancers. Sequenced by immunoSEQ multiplex PCR; TCRdb stores in-frame clones only, minus some. The table lists about 59,000 clones, 90% to 95% of them singletons. This material consisted of CD4+ or CD8+ T cells sorted from blood, taken in a trial of the OX40 agonist ivuxolimab. Receptors originate from an adult with an advanced solid tumor such as melanoma, head and neck, liver or kidney cancer.

The rearrangement joins TRBV7-9 to TRBJ2-5, with TRBD2 identical over 7 bases. The DNA end favors TRBJ2-7, so the J call may be wrong. CDR1 SEHNR and CDR2 FQNEAQ come from the germline V gene (reference sequence). CDR3 length: 14 amino acids. The CDR3 DNA is TGTGCCAGCAGCTTAGTGTCTAGCGGATACGAGCAGTACTTC. Translated: CASSLVSSGYEQYF.

V gene TRBV19 combines with J gene TRBJ2-1; D gene uncertain. CDR3 length equals 15 residues. V was clipped by 1 base and J by 4 bases, with 11 bases between them. CDR1 is LNHDA and CDR2 is SQIVND in the germline V gene (reference sequence). This CDR3 reads CASSIVHSHYNEQFF. CDR3 DNA: TGTGCCAGTAGTATAGTGCACAGCCATTACAATGAGCAGTTCTTC.

The chain employs TRBV19 and TRBJ2-3; a weak D match, TRBD1 (6 bases). There are 15 residues in the CDR3. CDR1 LNHDA and CDR2 SQIVND come from the germline V gene (reference sequence). Deletions cut 4 bases from V and 2 bases from J, with 13 bases between. CDR3 nucleotides: TGTGCCAGTAGTAGTCCCAGGGGATACACAGATACGCAGTATTTT. Translated, it gives CASSSPRGYTDTQYF.

This clone was detected ten times or more. This chain links TRBV6-1 with TRBJ1-2; no clear D. Trimming left V 6 bases short and J 4 bases short, with 12 bases between. The CDR3 has 13 residues. The germline V gene has CDR1 MNHNS and CDR2 SASEGT. CDR3 sequence reads: CASSATPLYGYTF. CDR3 DNA: TGTGCCAGCAGCGCCACGCCCCTCTATGGCTACACCTTC.